What follows are 27 T cell receptor beta chains derived from one specimen sequenced in a study of control samples from healthy donors and cancer patients. This table comes from immunoSEQ multiplex PCR, and its TCRdb copy is limited to in-frame clones, with some not included. The sample yields about 57,000 clones, 94% seen once. Sequenced input: blood. These receptors were taken from a man in his thirties or forties in good health.

This chain links TRBV2 with TRBJ1-1; the D is unclear. The length of the CDR3 is 12 residues. V shed 6 bases and J shed 6 bases, with 11 bases lying between them. CDR1 and CDR2 from the germline V gene are SNHLY and FYNNEI. The CDR3 loop reads CASRFRGAEAFF. The CDR3 region has the DNA TGTGCCAGCAGGTTTCGAGGAGCTGAAGCTTTCTTT. Variable domain in full (rest from reference TRBV2 and TRBJ1-1): EPEVTQTPSHQVTQMGQEVILRCVPISNHLYFYWYRQILGQKVEFLVSFYNNEISEKSEIFDDQFSVERPDGSNFTLKIRSTKLEDSAMYFCASRFRGAEAFFGQGTRLTVV.

This chain joins TRBV25-1 and TRBJ1-5; D call uncertain. Germline loops: CDR1 MGHDK, CDR2 SYGVNS. Deletions cut 10 bases from V and 8 bases from J, with 33 bases between. The length of the CDR3 is 18 residues. CDR3 nucleotide sequence: TGTGCCACCGCCACCACAGAGGGTCGCGGTAAAGGTAGTAAGCCCCAGCATTTT. This encodes CATATTEGRGKGSKPQHF.

The CDR3 nucleotides read TGCGCCAGCAGCCGGACAGGGGACGGCTACACCTTC. Its translation: CASSRTGDGYTF. The chain recombines TRBV5-1 with TRBJ1-2, with 9 bases matching TRBD1. V trimming: 4 bases; J trimming: 8 bases; junction bases outside the gene matches: 3. Germline V gene lookup returns CDR1 SGHRS and CDR2 YFSETQ. The length of the CDR3 is 12 residues.

Concerning this clone itself: Other nucleotide sequences in the sample specify the same CDR3. The chain uses TRBV7-2 and TRBJ2-5; D tentatively fits TRBD1 or TRBD2 (5 bases each). There are 18 residues in the CDR3. Germline-derived CDR1 and CDR2 are SGHTA and FQGNSA. V was trimmed by 1 base and J by 5 bases, leaving 23 bases between them. The chain's CDR3 is CASSLVYNGGGSRETQYF. DNA of the CDR3: TGTGCCAGCAGCTTAGTTTATAATGGGGGTGGGAGTCGGGAGACCCAGTACTTC.

This chain links TRBV6-2 or TRBV6-3 with TRBJ1-3; weak D call: TRBD1 (5 bases). V gave up 6 bases and J gave up 6 bases, with 21 bases separating them. The germline CDR1 and CDR2 sequences are MNHEY and SVGEGT. CDR3 length: 16 residues. The DNA for the CDR3 is TGTGCCAGCAGCCGACCGGGACTCCAGCTCGAAAACACCATATATTTT. Its protein product is CASSRPGLQLENTIYF.

This chain joins TRBV7-2 and TRBJ2-1; D not resolved. Germline assignment: CDR1 SGHTA and CDR2 FQGNSA. The length of the CDR3 is 14 residues. Trimming removed 5 bases from V and 5 bases from J, with 13 bases in between. Here the CDR3 DNA reads TGTGCCAGCAGCACGATGGGAAACAACAATGAGCAGTTCTTC. This codes for CASSTMGNNNEQFF.

The chain carries TRBV5-1 and TRBJ2-7; 9 bases are shared with TRBD1. Germline trimming cut 0 bases from V and 0 bases from J; bases unmatched to any gene: 1. This CDR3 comprises 15 residues. Germline CDR1 reads SGHRS; CDR2 reads YFSETQ. CDR3 in DNA: TGCGCCAGCAGCTTGGCACAGGGGGCCTCCTACGAGCAGTACTTC. Translated: CASSLAQGASYEQYF.

In this sample, this clone turned up once. The chain couples TRBV19 to TRBJ2-7; maybe TRBD1 (6 bases). Trimming left V 0 bases short and J 3 bases short, with 12 bases between. Germline CDR1 reads LNHDA; CDR2 reads SQIVND (reference sequence). The CDR3 has 15 amino acids. The CDR3 bases are TGTGCCAGTAGTATAGAATTGCAGGGGCGCTACGAGCAGTACTTC. Amino acid sequence: CASSIELQGRYEQYF.

This clone was picked up a small number of times. The rearrangement joins TRBV10-3 to TRBJ1-5; 7 bases map to TRBD1. Trimming took 2 bases from V and 0 from J; bases not matched to a gene: 1. This CDR3 comprises 15 residues. Germline V gene lookup returns CDR1 ENHRY and CDR2 SYGVKD. The CDR3 loop is CAISEGTDSNQPQHF. In nucleotides, the CDR3 is TGTGCCATCAGTGAGGGGACAGATAGCAATCAGCCCCAGCATTTT.

The gene calls are TRBV5-1 and TRBJ2-3; maybe TRBD2 (6 bases). The CDR3 is 16 residues long. Trimming removed 1 base at V and 3 bases at J, with 15 bases between. Germline V lookup: CDR1 SGHRS, CDR2 YFSETQ. CDR3 loop: CASSLRLVGDTDTQYF. In nucleotides, the CDR3 is TGCGCCAGCAGCTTGAGACTAGTGGGAGATACAGATACGCAGTATTTT.

The chain couples TRBV9 to TRBJ1-6, with D perhaps TRBD1 (6 bases). Germline CDR1 and CDR2: SGDLS and YYNGEE. This CDR3 region has 14 residues. With 4 bases removed from V and 5 bases from J, the gap between germline ends came to 10 bases. The CDR3 DNA sequence: TGTGCCAGCAGCCAACAGGGAAATAATTCACCCCTCCACTTT. Amino acids: CASSQQGNNSPLHF. Combining the CDR3 with reference TRBV9 and TRBJ1-6 gives the whole variable domain DSGVTQTPKHLITATGQRVTLRCSPRSGDLSVYWYQQSLDQGLQFLIQYYNGEERAKGNILERFSAQQFPDLHSELNLSSLELGDSALYFCASSQQGNNSPLHFGNGTRLTVT.

The rearrangement joins TRBV10-2 to TRBJ1-1; TRBD1 is a possible D gene (6 bases). The ends were cut back, 2 bases at V and 0 bases at J, with 7 bases in the middle. The CDR3 length is 14 residues. The germline V gene has CDR1 WSHSY and CDR2 SAAADI. The CDR3 nucleotides read TGCGCCAGCAGTGAGACAGGGATGAACACTGAAGCTTTCTTT. It is translated as CASSETGMNTEAFF.

This clone was recorded once. V gene TRBV18 combines with J gene TRBJ1-1; D is undetermined. Per the germline V gene, CDR1 is KGHSH and CDR2 is LQKENI. V lost 4 bases and J 2 bases, leaving 14 bases between the germline ends. CDR3 length: 15 residues. CDR3 in amino acids: CASSRLRAFNTEAFF. DNA for the CDR3: TGTGCCAGCTCACGACTGAGAGCTTTTAACACTGAAGCTTTCTTT.

This chain joins TRBV19 and TRBJ1-2; 8 bases map to TRBD1. Germline-derived CDR1 and CDR2 are LNHDA and SQIVND (reference sequence). CDR3 size: 13 residues. Trimming took 7 bases from V and 8 from J; bases not matched to a gene: 9. The CDR3 bases are TGTGCCAGTACCCCGGACAGGGTTGCGGGCTACACCTTC. It specifies CASTPDRVAGYTF.

The rearrangement joins TRBV12-5 to TRBJ1-2; D unresolved. V gave up 4 bases and J gave up 8 bases, with 11 bases separating them. The germline V gene has CDR1 LGHNT and CDR2 FRNRAP. This CDR3 spans 12 amino acids. The CDR3 nucleotides read TGTGCTAGTGGTTCGGACGATCGGGGCTACACCTTC. Translating it yields CASGSDDRGYTF.

The rearrangement uses TRBV5-3 and TRBJ1-2; D remains ambiguous. TRBV5-3 belongs to the ORF category, with a function that is uncertain. The CDR3 length is 16 residues. With 1 base removed from V and 4 bases from J, the gap between germline ends came to 17 bases. The CDR3 DNA reads as TGTGCCAGAAGCTTGTCGATTTGGTGGAACAGCTATGGCTACACCTTC. This gives the protein CARSLSIWWNSYGYTF.

J is TRBJ2-2 and V is TRBV24-1; D gene ambiguous. The CDR3 has 18 residues. CDR1 and CDR2 from the germline V gene are KGHDR and SFDVKD. Trimming pared 9 bases from V and 4 bases from J, leaving 26 bases between. The CDR3 loop is CATRYWEKGRRLTGELFF. The CDR3 DNA is TGTGCCACCCGTTACTGGGAAAAGGGCAGGCGTCTCACCGGGGAGCTGTTTTTT.

The genes are TRBV7-8 and TRBJ1-5; D is ambiguous. Trimming stripped 6 bases from V and 0 bases from J, with 15 bases between. The CDR3 loop spans 16 amino acids. Germline V gene lookup returns CDR1 SGHVS and CDR2 FQNEAQ. As DNA, the CDR3 is TGTGCCAGCAGTGGGTGGTTTGATCCTAGCAATCAGCCCCAGCATTTT. Its protein is CASSGWFDPSNQPQHF.

The chain links TRBV9 to TRBJ1-2, with unresolved D. The CDR3 length is 14 residues. V was pared by 0 bases and J by 8 bases, with 14 bases between. The germline V gene encodes CDR1 SGDLS and CDR2 YYNGEE. The CDR3 protein is CASSVASRKGGYTF. As DNA, the CDR3 is TGTGCCAGCAGCGTAGCCTCTCGGAAAGGCGGCTACACCTTC.

The DNA for the CDR3 is TGTGCCAGCGTGGACGGGTCCTACGAGCAGTACTTC. It specifies CASVDGSYEQYF. The chain is built from TRBV28 and TRBJ2-7; no definite D call. The CDR3 is made up of 12 amino acids. The ends were cut back, 8 bases at V and 1 base at J, with 9 bases in the middle. Germline-derived CDR1 and CDR2 are MDHEN and SYDVKM.

The V and J genes are TRBV9 and TRBJ2-2; 10 bases align to TRBD1. Trimming removed 0 bases from V and 3 bases from J; junction bases left unmatched: 2. Germline CDR1 and CDR2: SGDLS and YYNGEE. The CDR3 runs to 16 residues. This CDR3 is CASSVVGTGDTGELFF. Here the CDR3 DNA reads TGTGCCAGCAGCGTAGTCGGGACAGGGGACACCGGGGAGCTGTTTTTT.

J is TRBJ1-2 and V is TRBV18; D possibly corresponds to TRBD1 (6 bases). Per germline, CDR1 KGHSH and CDR2 LQKENI. V was shortened by 3 bases and J by 8 bases, with 19 bases between the two germline ends. The CDR3 sequence is 15 residues long. This CDR3 is CASSPDTTGWRGYTF. The CDR3 DNA is TGTGCCAGCTCACCCGATACGACAGGCTGGCGGGGCTACACCTTC.

J is TRBJ1-2 and V is TRBV5-1, with D possibly matching TRBD1 (5 bases). Deletions cut 4 bases from V and 8 bases from J, with 12 bases between. Looked up from germline, CDR1 is SGHRS and CDR2 is YFSETQ. There are 12 residues in the CDR3. The CDR3 sequence: CASSGDAVGYTF. DNA for the CDR3: TGCGCCAGCAGCGGGGACGCAGTAGGCTACACCTTC.

The chain couples TRBV30 to TRBJ2-1; 14 bases are a match to TRBD2. The CDR3 totals 16 residues. V gave up 6 bases and J gave up 0 bases; unmatched junction bases: 4. From germline, CDR1 is GTSNPN and CDR2 SVGIG (reference sequence). The CDR3 protein is CACSTSGGGSYNEQFF. Here the CDR3 DNA reads TGTGCCTGCTCGACTAGCGGGGGGGGCTCCTACAATGAGCAGTTCTTC.

The rearrangement uses TRBV28 and TRBJ2-7; TRBD1 aligns across 8 bases. Per the germline V gene, CDR1 is MDHEN and CDR2 is SYDVKM. There are 15 residues in the CDR3. Losses at the gene ends were 6 bases for V and 0 bases for J; bases not matched to a gene: 7. CDR3 bases: TGTGCCAGCAGCGATAACAGGGGGAGCTCCTACGAGCAGTACTTC. Translation gives CASSDNRGSSYEQYF. Using reference TRBV28 and TRBJ2-7 for the parts outside the CDR3, the full variable domain is DVKVTQSSRYLVKRTGEKVFLECVQDMDHENMFWYRQDPGLGLRLIYFSYDVKMKEKGDIPEGYSVSREKKERFSLILESASTNQTSMYLCASSDNRGSSYEQYFGPGTRLTVT.

This clone was detected once. The chain combines TRBV30 with TRBJ2-2; D gene ambiguous. The CDR3 has 12 amino acids. Per germline, CDR1 GTSNPN and CDR2 SVGIG (reference sequence). Trimming left V 2 bases short and J 3 bases short, with 4 bases between. The CDR3 bases are TGTGCCTGGAGTAAAGACACCGGGGAGCTGTTTTTT. Translation gives CAWSKDTGELFF.

This chain joins TRBV7-2 and TRBJ1-5, with D unresolved. Germline loops: CDR1 SGHTA, CDR2 FQGNSA. The CDR3 is 14 residues long. Trimming left V 1 base short and J 3 bases short, with 7 bases between. The DNA for the CDR3 is TGTGCCAGCAGCTTAGTAGCATTCAATCAGCCCCAGCATTTT. It specifies CASSLVAFNQPQHF.